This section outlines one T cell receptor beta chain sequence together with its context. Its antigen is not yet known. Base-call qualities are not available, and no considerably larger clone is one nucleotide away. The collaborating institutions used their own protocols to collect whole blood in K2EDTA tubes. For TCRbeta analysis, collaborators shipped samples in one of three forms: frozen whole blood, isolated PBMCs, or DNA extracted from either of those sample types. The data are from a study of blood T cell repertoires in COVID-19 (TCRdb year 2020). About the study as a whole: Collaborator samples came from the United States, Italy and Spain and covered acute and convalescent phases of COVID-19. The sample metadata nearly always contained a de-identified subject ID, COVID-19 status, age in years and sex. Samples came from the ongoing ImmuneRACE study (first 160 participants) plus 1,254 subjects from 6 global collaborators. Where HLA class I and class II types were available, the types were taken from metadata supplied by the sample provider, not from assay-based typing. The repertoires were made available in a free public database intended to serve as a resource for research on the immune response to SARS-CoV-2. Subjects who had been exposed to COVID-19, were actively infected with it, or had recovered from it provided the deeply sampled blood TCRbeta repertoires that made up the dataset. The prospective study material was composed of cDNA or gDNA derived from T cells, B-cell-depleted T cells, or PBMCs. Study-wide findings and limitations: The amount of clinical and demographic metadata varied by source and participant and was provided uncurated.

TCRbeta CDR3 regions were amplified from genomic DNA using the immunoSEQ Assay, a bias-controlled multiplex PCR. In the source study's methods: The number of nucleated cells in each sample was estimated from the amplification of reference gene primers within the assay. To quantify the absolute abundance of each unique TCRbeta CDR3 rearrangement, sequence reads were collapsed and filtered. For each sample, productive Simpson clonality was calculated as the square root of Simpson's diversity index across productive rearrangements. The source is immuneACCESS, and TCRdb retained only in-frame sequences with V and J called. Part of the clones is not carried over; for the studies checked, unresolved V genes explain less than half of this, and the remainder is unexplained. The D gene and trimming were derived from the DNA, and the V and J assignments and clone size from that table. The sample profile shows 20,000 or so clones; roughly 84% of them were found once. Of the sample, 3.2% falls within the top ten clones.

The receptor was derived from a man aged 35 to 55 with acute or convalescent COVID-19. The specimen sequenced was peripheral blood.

The nucleotide sequence reads as follows: TGCGCCAGCAGCCTAATCCAGGGGGTCGGAAACACCATATATTTT. Its protein product is CASSLIQGVGNTIYF. The chain is encoded by TRBV4-1 joined to TRBJ1-3; a stretch of 7 junction bases matches TRBD1. V loses 4 bases at its end and J loses 4 bases; junction bases beyond the gene matches: 7. The CDR3 sequence holds 15 residues, the cysteine and phenylalanine included. Only the CDR3 DNA stays, 45 bases, in frame from base 1. The germline V gene gives CDR1 as MGHRA and CDR2 as YSYEKL.